This entry features one TCR beta chain sequence. Its antigen is currently unknown. Germline V gene lookup returns CDR1 DFQATT and CDR2 SNEGSKA (reference sequence). CDR3 length equals 14 residues. Trimming took off 5 bases at V and 10 bases at J, with 21 bases between the two ends. Sequencing of cultured CD4+ T cell DNA used the Oncomine TCR Beta short-read assay. From the PCR reads, TCRdb called clonotypes with MiXCR, one entry per CDR3 protein. The sample includes about 5,900 distinct CDR3 sequences, about three fifths of them seen just once. The treatment: approximately nine-day PBMC culture with coronavirus spike peptide pools or control peptides (ViraFEST assay). This specimen belongs to a study of vaccination and CD4 T cells after COVID-19.

The chain carries TRBV20-1 and TRBJ2-1, with TRBD1 as a possible D gene (6 bases). The origin of this receptor is a human donor who had recovered from COVID-19. Source material: CD4+ T cells from blood, cultured in vitro. CDR3 loop: CSAGTRGGRNEQFF. Here the CDR3 DNA reads TGCAGTGCTGGCACCCGAGGGGGACGGAACGAGCAGTTCTTC.